The 25 T cell receptor beta chains below were found in one sample sequenced in a study of neurological immune-mediated disorders. A single record per CDR3 protein comes from TCRdb applying MiXCR to the 5' RACE reads. The table shows 84,000 or so distinct CDR3 sequences, with about 4.3% occurring only once. This sample's time point: longitudinal time-point 3. Source material: PBMCs. The receptors derive from a woman aged 60-75 years with multiple sclerosis.

At least ten counts were recorded for this clonotype. The chain is built from TRBV24-1 and TRBJ1-1; 7 positions agree with TRBD1. V lost 7 bases, J lost 0 bases, and 10 bases stayed unmatched. Germline V gives CDR1 KGHDR, CDR2 SFDVKD. The CDR3 totals 16 residues. The CDR3 bases are TGTGCCACCAGCCCCTCAGGGGGGAGTATGAACACTGAAGCTTTCTTT. Its translation is CATSPSGGSMNTEAFF.

There are many counts of this clonotype. The CDR3 region is CASSPYYLETQYF. The CDR3 DNA reads TGTGCCAGCAGCCCGTATTATCTGGAGACCCAGTACTTC. The chain employs TRBV7-2 and TRBJ2-5; D is undetermined. Germline V gene lookup returns CDR1 SGHTA and CDR2 FQGNSA. The CDR3 is 13 residues long. Deletions cut 5 bases from V and 5 bases from J, with 12 bases between.

This clonotype appeared many times. CDR3 amino acids: CASSPLSGGATGRAKNIQYF. CDR3 DNA sequence: TGTGCCAGCTCACCACTCAGCGGGGGGGCGACGGGACGAGCCAAAAACATTCAGTACTTC. V usage is TRBV18 and J usage is TRBJ2-4; 10 bases are shared with TRBD2. The V gene's germline CDR1 is KGHSH and CDR2 LQKENI. V shed 1 base and J 0 bases; nucleotides not matched to a gene: 12. The CDR3 consists of 20 residues.

This clonotype was seen ten or more times. The chain links TRBV13 to TRBJ2-7; D might be TRBD1 or TRBD2, each matching 5 bases. The germline V gene encodes CDR1 PRHDT and CDR2 FYEKMQ (reference sequence). The CDR3 covers 11 residues. The V gene lost 3 bases and the J gene lost 6 bases, with 6 bases spanning the gap. The CDR3 spells CASSLRGEQYF. The CDR3 region has the DNA TGTGCCAGCAGCTTGAGGGGCGAGCAGTACTTC.

This clonotype showed up many times. This sequence joins TRBV5-5 and TRBJ2-7, with D possibly matching TRBD1 (5 bases). Per the germline V gene, CDR1 is SGHKS and CDR2 is YYEKEE (reference sequence). Trimming left V 5 bases short and J 2 bases short, with 11 bases between. This CDR3 spans 13 amino acids. The CDR3 DNA follows: TGTGCCAGCAGGGACACAAAGACCTACGAGCAGTACTTC. Its translation: CASRDTKTYEQYF.

This clonotype was observed at least ten times. Written as DNA, the CDR3 is TGTGCCAGCAGCTGGAGTACTAGCGGGGGATCCTACGAGCAGTACTTC. Its protein is CASSWSTSGGSYEQYF. The V call is TRBV7-2, the J call TRBJ2-7; 11 bases map to TRBD2. Germline V gene data show CDR1 as SGHTA and CDR2 as FQGNSA. J was trimmed by 1 base and V by 4 bases; bases with no gene match: 6. This CDR3 region has 16 residues. Looking up the rest from reference TRBV7-2 and TRBJ2-7 gives the full variable domain: GAGVSQSPSNKVTEKGKDVELRCDPISGHTALYWYRQSLGQGLEFLIYFQGNSAPDKSGLPSDRFSAERTGGSVSTLTIQRTQQEDSAVYLCASSWSTSGGSYEQYFGPGTRLTVT.

This clonotype was detected ten times or more. CDR3 in DNA: TGTGCCACCGGCAGTCGGGACACCGGGGAGCTGTTTTTT. Translating gives CATGSRDTGELFF. The V gene is TRBV24-1, the J gene TRBJ2-2; the D is unclear. CDR3 length: 13 residues. The ends were cut back, 9 bases at V and 3 bases at J, with 10 bases in the middle. Germline V gives CDR1 KGHDR, CDR2 SFDVKD.

This clonotype showed up many times. V is TRBV5-1 and J is TRBJ1-2; D may be TRBD1 (5 bases). The CDR3 contains 13 residues. The V gene lost 1 base and the J gene lost 7 bases, with 11 bases spanning the gap. The germline V gene has CDR1 SGHRS and CDR2 YFSETQ. The CDR3 DNA is TGCGCCAGCAGCTTGAGCAGGGAAGGTGGCTACACCTTC. It yields the protein CASSLSREGGYTF.

This clonotype has a count of ten or more. The J gene is TRBJ2-1, the V gene TRBV9, with 8 bases fitting TRBD2. Trimming removed 4 bases from V and 4 bases from J; junction bases left unmatched: 13. The CDR3 has 17 amino acids. Germline V lookup: CDR1 SGDLS, CDR2 YYNGEE. The CDR3 DNA is TGTGCCAGCAGCCTTCTTATAGCGGGGACCGGGTACAATGAGCAGTTCTTC. Protein sequence: CASSLLIAGTGYNEQFF.

This clonotype was seen repeatedly, ten times or more. This rearrangement joins TRBV4-2 to TRBJ2-7; 7 positions match TRBD1. The V segment lost 0 bases and the J segment 6 bases; nucleotides outside the gene matches: 8. This CDR3 spans 15 amino acids. The germline gives CDR1 LGHNA, CDR2 YNFKEQ. The CDR3 loop reads CASSQEGDRDAEQYF. For the CDR3, the DNA is TGTGCCAGCAGCCAAGAGGGAGACAGGGACGCCGAGCAGTACTTC.

This clonotype was detected many times. The genes are TRBV5-1 and TRBJ2-1; 9 bases fit TRBD1. This CDR3 is built from 16 residues. The J segment lost 8 bases and the V segment lost 5 bases, leaving 14 bases of the junction unmatched. Germline lookup yields CDR1 SGHRS and CDR2 YFSETQ. DNA for the CDR3: TGCGCCAGCAGTCTCCTTTTGACAGGGGGGTTCGATGAGCAGTTCTTC. This sequence encodes CASSLLLTGGFDEQFF.

This clonotype was observed many times. The chain uses TRBV7-2 and TRBJ2-5; a weak D match, TRBD2 (6 bases). The V gene lost 4 bases and the J gene lost 2 bases, with 11 bases spanning the gap. The CDR3 consists of 14 residues. CDR1 is SGHTA, CDR2 FQGNSA, per germline. CDR3 amino acids: CASSSYGGQETQYF. The CDR3 DNA sequence: TGTGCCAGCAGCTCCTATGGGGGGCAAGAGACCCAGTACTTC.

In its sample, this clonotype was seen many times. The chain has TRBV16 and TRBJ1-1; no clear D. Trimming pared 0 bases from V and 1 base from J, leaving 6 bases between. The CDR3 consists of 14 residues. CDR1 is KGHSY, CDR2 FQNENV, per germline. The CDR3 spells CASSQSVRNTEAFF. CDR3 bases: TGTGCCAGCAGCCAATCGGTCAGGAACACTGAAGCTTTCTTT.

Concerning this clonotype itself: This may stem from a read error, because a much larger clone lies one nucleotide away. The rearrangement uses TRBV12-3 or TRBV12-4 and TRBJ2-6; D is unclear. The CDR3 consists of 15 residues. CDR3 region: CASRYDPSGSNVLTF. CDR3 nucleotide sequence: TGTGCCAGCAGGTACGACCCCTCTGGGTCCAACGTCCTGACTTTC.

This clonotype has ten or more counts. The chain employs TRBV5-5 and TRBJ1-3; a weak D match, TRBD1 (5 bases). CDR3 length equals 15 residues. Trimming cost V 5 bases and J 0 bases, with 12 bases left between them. Germline loops: CDR1 SGHKS, CDR2 YYEKEE (reference sequence). CDR3 sequence (DNA): TGTGCCAGCAGTCTAAGGGGTTTCTCTGGAAACACCATATATTTT. Translation: CASSLRGFSGNTIYF.

This clonotype was seen many times. The V gene is TRBV9, the J gene TRBJ1-5; D call uncertain. Trimming cost V 0 bases and J 2 bases, with 9 bases left between them. The CDR3 covers 15 residues. Germline CDR1 and CDR2: SGDLS and YYNGEE. CDR3 in amino acids: CASSVGLHGNQPQHF. In DNA form, the CDR3 reads TGTGCCAGCAGCGTAGGGCTGCATGGCAATCAGCCCCAGCATTTT.

This clonotype has a count of ten or more. V gene TRBV5-1 combines with J gene TRBJ1-1; D uncertain. The length of the CDR3 is 15 residues. CDR1 SGHRS and CDR2 YFSETQ come from the germline V gene. Trimming removed 4 bases from V and 7 bases from J, with 20 bases in between. The CDR3 region is CASSTGHRDLGEAFF. The CDR3 DNA is TGCGCCAGCAGCACGGGCCACCGTGATCTTGGTGAAGCTTTCTTT.

In its sample, this clonotype was seen many times. The chain is built from TRBV5-6 and TRBJ2-3; TRBD1 might be the D (6 bases). Deletions cut 5 bases from V and 1 base from J, with 20 bases between. The length of the CDR3 is 17 residues. Germline-derived CDR1 and CDR2 are SGHDT and YYEEEE. CDR3 sequence: CASSREGRGFGTDTQYF. CDR3 in DNA: TGTGCCAGCAGTCGAGAGGGAAGGGGGTTCGGCACAGATACGCAGTATTTT.

This clonotype was counted between two and nine times. This chain connects TRBV14 to TRBJ2-4, with 7 bases fitting TRBD2. The CDR3 sequence is 15 residues long. After removal of 3 bases from V and 2 bases from J, the junction contained 4 bases not matched to a gene. Looked up from germline, CDR1 is SGHDN and CDR2 is FVKESK. The CDR3 here is CASSQLAVSKNIQYF. For the CDR3, the DNA is TGTGCCAGCAGCCAGCTAGCGGTATCCAAAAACATTCAGTACTTC.

This clonotype occurred many times. The chain uses TRBV7-9 and TRBJ2-7; 11 positions agree with TRBD2. This CDR3 is 14 amino acids long. CDR1 and CDR2 from the germline V gene are SEHNR and FQNEAQ (reference sequence). Trimming took 5 bases from V and 9 from J; bases not matched to a gene: 9. Here the CDR3 reads CASSRVSGGGVQYF. The DNA for the CDR3 is TGTGCCAGCAGCCGAGTTAGCGGGGGGGGCGTGCAGTACTTC.

This clonotype has at least ten counts. V usage is TRBV7-2 and J usage is TRBJ1-5; no clear D. V was cut by 5 bases and J by 2 bases, with 16 bases left in between. Germline CDR1 reads SGHTA; CDR2 reads FQGNSA. This CDR3 comprises 16 residues. The CDR3 is CASSRGPSEGNQPQHF. CDR3 DNA sequence: TGTGCCAGCAGCCGAGGCCCAAGTGAGGGCAATCAGCCCCAGCATTTT. The variable domain in full, completed from reference TRBV7-2 and TRBJ1-5, reads GAGVSQSPSNKVTEKGKDVELRCDPISGHTALYWYRQSLGQGLEFLIYFQGNSAPDKSGLPSDRFSAERTGGSVSTLTIQRTQQEDSAVYLCASSRGPSEGNQPQHFGDGTRLSIL.

This clonotype has ten or more counts. The chain couples TRBV20-1 to TRBJ1-1, with 7 bases aligning to TRBD1. Germline lookup yields CDR1 DFQATT and CDR2 SNEGSKA (reference sequence). The CDR3 extends over 11 amino acids. The CDR3 DNA is TGCAGACCCCAGGGGGGAACTGAAGCTTTCTTT. Protein product: CRPQGGTEAFF.

This clonotype was recorded at least ten times. The V gene is TRBV5-1, the J gene TRBJ2-3; maybe TRBD2 (5 bases). The length of the CDR3 is 17 residues. V was shortened by 4 bases and J by 0 bases, with 18 bases between the two germline ends. Germline V lookup: CDR1 SGHRS, CDR2 YFSETQ. The CDR3 spells CASSLEPTGSSTDTQYF. The CDR3 coding sequence is TGCGCCAGCAGCCTGGAGCCGACGGGGTCTAGCACAGATACGCAGTATTTT.

This clonotype was counted ten times or more. V gene TRBV2 combines with J gene TRBJ1-4; tentatively, D is TRBD1 (6 bases). Trimming pared 5 bases from V and 4 bases from J, leaving 14 bases between. CDR1 SNHLY and CDR2 FYNNEI come from the germline V gene. The CDR3 extends over 15 amino acids. Here the CDR3 reads CASSRRGGDNEKLFF. DNA for the CDR3: TGTGCCAGCAGTCGGAGAGGGGGTGATAATGAAAAACTGTTTTTT.

This clonotype was observed many times. The chain is built from TRBV4-1 and TRBJ1-1; TRBD1 might be the D (6 bases). The CDR3 is 17 amino acids. Germline assignment: CDR1 MGHRA and CDR2 YSYEKL. V lost 0 bases to trimming and J lost 5 bases, with 19 bases between them. The CDR3 coding sequence is TGCGCCAGCAGCCAAGATCAGACAGGTAGTGTACCGACTGAAGCTTTCTTT. Its translation: CASSQDQTGSVPTEAFF.